This T cell receptor (beta chain) was retrieved from a study of OX40 agonist ivuxolimab in advanced cancers. Assay used: immunoSEQ multiplex PCR; TCRdb lists only in-frame clones, some missing. The repertoire includes tens of thousands of clones, about 74% of them detected once, and around 21% sits in the top ten. Trimming took 6 bases from V and 1 from J, leaving 15 bases between them. This CDR3 region has 15 residues. Germline-derived CDR1 and CDR2 are SNHLY and FYNNEI. This clonotype was sampled from an adult with an advanced solid tumor such as melanoma, head and neck, liver or kidney cancer. The genes are TRBV2 and TRBJ1-1; D ambiguous. This specimen consisted of CD4+ or CD8+ T cells sorted from blood, obtained in a trial of the OX40 agonist ivuxolimab. CDR3 loop: CASRARSTENTEAFF. DNA of the CDR3: TGTGCCAGCAGAGCTAGATCGACGGAGAACACTGAAGCTTTCTTT.